This T cell receptor (beta chain) was identified during a study of blood T cell repertoires in COVID-19. Whole-study context: Acute-phase and convalescent COVID-19 samples originated in the United States, Italy and Spain. The analysed material was cDNA or gDNA that came from T cells, B-cell-depleted T cells, or PBMCs.

Original processing notes: Reference gene primer amplification gave estimated nucleated cell counts. Some clones are missing from TCRdb's copy, which holds only in-frame ones; the method was immunoSEQ multiplex PCR. Clonal size and the V and J genes are those of that table, whereas D and trimming came from the DNA. The repertoire holds about 180,000 clones, 84% seen once, with approximately 7.1% in the top ten. The CDR3 extends over 16 amino acids. The V segment lost 6 bases and the J segment 3 bases; nucleotides outside the gene matches: 13. Looked up from germline, CDR1 is SGHRS and CDR2 is YFSETQ.

J is TRBJ2-5 and V is TRBV5-1, with 8 bases identical to TRBD1. The material sequenced was peripheral blood. The sequence was obtained from a human donor in a cohort sampled during active COVID-19. This CDR3 is CASTDIWTGYEETQYF. DNA of the CDR3: TGCGCCAGCACTGATATCTGGACAGGGTATGAAGAGACCCAGTACTTC.